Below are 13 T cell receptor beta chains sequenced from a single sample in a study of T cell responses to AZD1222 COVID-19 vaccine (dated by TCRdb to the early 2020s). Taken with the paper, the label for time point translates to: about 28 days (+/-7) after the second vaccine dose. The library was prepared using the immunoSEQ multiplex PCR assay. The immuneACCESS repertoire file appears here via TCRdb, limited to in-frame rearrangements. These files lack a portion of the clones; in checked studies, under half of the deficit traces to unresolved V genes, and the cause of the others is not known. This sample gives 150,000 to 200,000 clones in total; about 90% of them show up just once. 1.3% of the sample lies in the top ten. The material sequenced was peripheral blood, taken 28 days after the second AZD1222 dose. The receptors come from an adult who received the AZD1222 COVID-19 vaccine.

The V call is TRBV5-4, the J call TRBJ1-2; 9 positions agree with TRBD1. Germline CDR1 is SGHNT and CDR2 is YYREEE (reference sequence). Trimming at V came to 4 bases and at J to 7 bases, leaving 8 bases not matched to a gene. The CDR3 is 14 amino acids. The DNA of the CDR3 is TGTGCCAGCAGCGGGGTACAGGGGGCGGCTGGCTACACCTTC. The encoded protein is CASSGVQGAAGYTF. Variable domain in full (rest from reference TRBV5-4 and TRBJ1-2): ETGVTQSPTHLIKTRGQQVTLRCSSQSGHNTVSWYQQALGQGPQFIFQYYREEENGRGNFPPRFSGLQFPNYSSELNVNALELDDSALYLCASSGVQGAAGYTFGSGTRLTVV.

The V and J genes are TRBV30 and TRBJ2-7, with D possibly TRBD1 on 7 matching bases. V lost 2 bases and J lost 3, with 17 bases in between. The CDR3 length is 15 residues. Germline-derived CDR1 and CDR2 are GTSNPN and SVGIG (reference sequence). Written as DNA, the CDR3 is TGTGCCTGGAGTAAGGGACAGAGGGGGGACTACGAGCAGTACTTC. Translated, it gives CAWSKGQRGDYEQYF.

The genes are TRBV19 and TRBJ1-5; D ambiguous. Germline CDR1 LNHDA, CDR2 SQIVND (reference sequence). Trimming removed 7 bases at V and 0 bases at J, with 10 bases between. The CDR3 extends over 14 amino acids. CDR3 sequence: CASTAAGSNQPQHF. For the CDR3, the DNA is TGTGCCAGTACAGCGGCAGGTAGCAATCAGCCCCAGCATTTT.

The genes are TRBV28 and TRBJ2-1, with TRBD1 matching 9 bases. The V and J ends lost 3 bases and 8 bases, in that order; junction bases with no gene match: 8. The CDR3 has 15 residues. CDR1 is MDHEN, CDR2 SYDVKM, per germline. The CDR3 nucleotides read TGTGCCAGCAGTTTTTACGGGACAGGGATCGATGAGCAGTTCTTC. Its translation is CASSFYGTGIDEQFF.

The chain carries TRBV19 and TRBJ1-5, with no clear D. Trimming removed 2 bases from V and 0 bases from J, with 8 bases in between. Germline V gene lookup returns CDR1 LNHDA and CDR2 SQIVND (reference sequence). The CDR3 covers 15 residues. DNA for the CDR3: TGTGCCAGTAGTATACCCTGGGGTAGCAATCAGCCCCAGCATTTT. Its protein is CASSIPWGSNQPQHF. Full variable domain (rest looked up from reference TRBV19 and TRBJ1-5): DGGITQSPKYLFRKEGQNVTLSCEQNLNHDAMYWYRQDPGQGLRLIYYSQIVNDFQKGDIAEGYSVSREKKESFPLTVTSAQKNPTAFYLCASSIPWGSNQPQHFGDGTRLSIL.

As DNA, the CDR3 is TGTGCCAGCAGCCCCGGGGCGTTCCAGGACGAGCAGTACTTC. Translation: CASSPGAFQDEQYF. The rearrangement links TRBV7-9 to TRBJ2-7; the D call may be TRBD1 or TRBD2 (5 bases each). The V gene lost 5 bases and the J gene lost 5 bases, with 16 bases spanning the gap. The germline CDR1 and CDR2 sequences are SEHNR and FQNEAQ (reference sequence). The CDR3 runs to 14 residues.

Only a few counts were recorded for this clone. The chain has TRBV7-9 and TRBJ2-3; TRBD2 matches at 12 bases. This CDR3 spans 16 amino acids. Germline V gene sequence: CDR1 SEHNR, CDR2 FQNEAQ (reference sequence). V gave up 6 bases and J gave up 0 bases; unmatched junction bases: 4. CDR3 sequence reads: CASRASGRASTDTQYF. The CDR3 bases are TGTGCCAGCAGAGCTAGCGGGAGGGCCAGCACAGATACGCAGTATTTT.

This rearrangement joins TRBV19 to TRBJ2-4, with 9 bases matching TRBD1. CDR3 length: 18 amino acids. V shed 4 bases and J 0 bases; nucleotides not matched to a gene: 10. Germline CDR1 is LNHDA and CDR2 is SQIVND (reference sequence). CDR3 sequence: CASSTGQGFAIAKNIQYF. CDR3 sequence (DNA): TGTGCCAGTAGTACCGGACAGGGGTTCGCCATAGCCAAAAACATTCAGTACTTC.

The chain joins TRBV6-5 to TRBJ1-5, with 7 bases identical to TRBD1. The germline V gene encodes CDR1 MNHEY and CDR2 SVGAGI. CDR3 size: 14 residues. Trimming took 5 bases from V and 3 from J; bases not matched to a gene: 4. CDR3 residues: CASSRGTDNQPQHF. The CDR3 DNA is TGTGCCAGCAGTAGGGGGACAGACAATCAGCCCCAGCATTTT.

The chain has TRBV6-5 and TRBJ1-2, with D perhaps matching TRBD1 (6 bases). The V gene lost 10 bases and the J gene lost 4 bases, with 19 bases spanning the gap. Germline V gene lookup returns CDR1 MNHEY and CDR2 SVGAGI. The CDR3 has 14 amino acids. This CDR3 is CAISVGGASYGYTF. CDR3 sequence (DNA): TGTGCCATCTCAGTAGGGGGGGCTAGCTATGGCTACACCTTC.

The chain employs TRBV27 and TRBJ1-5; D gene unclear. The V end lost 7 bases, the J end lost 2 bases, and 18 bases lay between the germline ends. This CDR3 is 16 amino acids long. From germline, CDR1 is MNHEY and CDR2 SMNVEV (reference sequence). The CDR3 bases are TGTGCCAGCACCAATTCTGTTAGAACTGGCAATCAGCCCCAGCATTTT. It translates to CASTNSVRTGNQPQHF.

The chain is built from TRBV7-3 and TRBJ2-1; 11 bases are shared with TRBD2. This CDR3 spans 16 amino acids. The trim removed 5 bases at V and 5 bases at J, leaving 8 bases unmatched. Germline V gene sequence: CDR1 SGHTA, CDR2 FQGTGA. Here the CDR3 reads CASSPLGTSGHNEQFF. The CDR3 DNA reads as TGTGCCAGCAGCCCCCTAGGGACTAGCGGTCACAATGAGCAGTTCTTC.

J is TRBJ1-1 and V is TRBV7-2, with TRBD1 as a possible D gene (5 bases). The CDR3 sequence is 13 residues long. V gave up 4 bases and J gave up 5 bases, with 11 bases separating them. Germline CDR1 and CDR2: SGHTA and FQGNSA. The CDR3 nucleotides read TGTGCCAGCAGCTCAAAACGGGGGACTGAAGCTTTCTTT. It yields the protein CASSSKRGTEAFF.